The 5 T cell receptor beta chains below were found in one sample sequenced in a study of identical twins. In TCRdb, the 5' RACE reads were re-called with MiXCR into one record per CDR3 protein. This table has roughly 1,500,000 distinct CDR3 sequences, more than 30% appearing once. The sample taken for sequencing was cord blood. These TCRs come from a newborn girl in good health.

This chain links TRBV20-1 with TRBJ2-4; a weak D match, TRBD1 (6 bases). Near its end, the DNA agrees better with TRBJ2-7, so the J call may be wrong. The length of the CDR3 is 11 residues. Germline assignment: CDR1 DFQATT and CDR2 SNEGSKA (reference sequence). The CDR3 is CSASGTHEQYF. CDR3 nucleotide sequence: TGCAGTGCCTCTGGGACACACGAGCAGTACTTC.

This sequence joins TRBV21-1 and TRBJ1-5; the table gives TRBD1 as D, unverified against the DNA. TRBV21-1 is a recognized pseudogene. There are 15 residues in the CDR3. CDR3 loop: CASSSLQGFNQPQHF. CDR3 DNA sequence: TGTGCCAGCAGCAGCCTACAGGGGTTTAATCAGCCCCAGCATTTT.

V and J are TRBV18 and TRBJ2-3; D is undetermined. V lost 2 bases, J lost 4 bases, and 13 bases lay in between. CDR1 KGHSH and CDR2 LQKENI come from the germline V gene. The CDR3 consists of 15 residues. This chain's CDR3 is CASSPRIGYSDTQYF. The CDR3 DNA is TGTGCCAGCTCACCAAGGATCGGGTACTCAGATACGCAGTATTTT.

CDR3 protein: CASSPTSVMTEQYF. The CDR3, as DNA: TGTGCCAGCAGCCCAACTAGCGTGATGACCGAGCAGTACTTC. The chain recombines TRBV3-1 with TRBJ2-5; 7 bases fit TRBD2. With the DNA end fitting TRBJ2-7 better, the J assignment may be wrong. CDR3 length equals 14 residues. Looked up from germline, CDR1 is LGHDT and CDR2 is YNNKEL (reference sequence).

This clonotype turned up a few times. The V gene is TRBV14, the J gene TRBJ2-5, with TRBD2 identical over 11 bases. The V segment lost 5 bases and the J segment 6 bases; nucleotides outside the gene matches: 8. CDR3 length equals 15 residues. The germline V gene encodes CDR1 SGHDN and CDR2 FVKESK. The CDR3, as DNA: TGTGCCAGCAGCGAAGCGAGACTAGCGGGACAGACCCAGTACTTC. Translated, it gives CASSEARLAGQTQYF.